Listed below are T cell receptor beta chains from one sample, sequenced in a study of human T cells and chemical hapten exposure. TCRdb recomputed calls from the RACE reads with MiXCR, one row per CDR3 protein. Among some 100,000 distinct CDR3 sequences listed, approximately 8.8% were seen once. The source was whole blood, collected in connection with sensitization to the hapten diphenylcyclopropenone (DPC). Source of these receptors: a woman aged 40 to 50 with alopecia areata. Some clones in this sample may be carry-over from other donors' samples. Each CDR3 is given with its conserved first and last residue. Fields, in order: clone size, J gene, V gene, D gene, CDR3 DNA, CDR3 protein. D genes are given only for firm matches. Only some rows state a clone size, as once, few, many or a class for expanded clones.

size: few; J: TRBJ1-6; V: TRBV6-2/TRBV6-3; D: .; DNA: TGTGCCAGCAGTTATCAGGGGAGAAGATCACCCCTCCACTTT; CDR3: CASSYQGRRSPLHF
size: few; J: TRBJ2-1; V: TRBV20-1; D: TRBD2; DNA: TGCAGTGCCCCACCGACTAGCGGGGGCTACAATGAGCAGTTCTTC; CDR3: CSAPPTSGGYNEQFF
size: many; J: TRBJ1-6; V: TRBV7-3; D: .; DNA: TGTGCCAGCAGCTTAGACAGACGGTCACCCCTCCACTTT; CDR3: CASSLDRRSPLHF
size: few; J: TRBJ2-5; V: TRBV30; D: .; DNA: TGTGCCTGGAGTGTACTTCTGGAGACCCAGTACTTC; CDR3: CAWSVLLETQYF
size: many; J: TRBJ2-7; V: TRBV27; D: TRBD1; DNA: TGTGCCAGCAGTCCCGCAGGGGGCGCTTACGGGGAGCAGTACTTC; CDR3: CASSPAGGAYGEQYF
size: .; J: TRBJ1-1; V: TRBV7-4; D: TRBD1; DNA: TGTGCCAGCAGCCGACAGGGAGTCGGCGAGGGCACTGAAGCTTTCTTT; CDR3: CASSRQGVGEGTEAFF
size: many; J: TRBJ1-2; V: TRBV30; D: .; DNA: TGTGCCCATGACAGGAACTATGGCTACACCTTC; CDR3: CAHDRNYGYTF
size: .; J: TRBJ1-2; V: TRBV6-7; D: TRBD1; DNA: TGTGCCAGCAGTTATAAGGGACAGTCCGGCTATGGCTACACCTTC; CDR3: CASSYKGQSGYGYTF
size: few; J: TRBJ1-2; V: TRBV29-1; D: TRBD1; DNA: TGCAGCGTTGAAGCTACAGGGGGTGGCTACACCTTC; CDR3: CSVEATGGGYTF
size: few; J: TRBJ1-5; V: TRBV6-2/TRBV6-3; D: .; DNA: TGTGCCAGCAGTTACAGACCGTCGGGCAATCAGCCCCAGCATTTT; CDR3: CASSYRPSGNQPQHF
size: many; J: TRBJ1-2; V: TRBV4-3; D: .; DNA: TGCGCCAGCAGCCAAGAAATCAGGGTTGGCTACACCTTC; CDR3: CASSQEIRVGYTF
size: many; J: TRBJ2-5; V: TRBV7-9; D: .; DNA: TGTGCCAGCAGCTCCCCACCGGTCGAAGCCCAGTACTTC; CDR3: CASSSPPVEAQYF
size: many; J: TRBJ1-2; V: TRBV11-2; D: .; DNA: TGTGCCAGCAGCTTAGAAGGGGCTAGCAGCTACACCTTC; CDR3: CASSLEGASSYTF
size: many; J: TRBJ2-7; V: TRBV19; D: TRBD1; DNA: TGTGCCAGTAGTATCCGACAGGGGCCTTCTCCCTACGAGCAGTACTTC; CDR3: CASSIRQGPSPYEQYF
size: few; J: TRBJ2-7; V: TRBV5-6; D: TRBD1; DNA: TGTGCCAGCAGCTTGTTCGGACAGGGTGGATCTTACGAGCAGTACTTC; CDR3: CASSLFGQGGSYEQYF
size: few; J: TRBJ2-5; V: TRBV20-1; D: .; DNA: TGCAGTGGGAGTCTTTCAGGGGAGACCCAGTACTTC; CDR3: CSGSLSGETQYF
size: few; J: TRBJ2-4; V: TRBV4-3; D: TRBD1; DNA: TGCGCCAGCAGCCAATTGACAGGGGTAGCCAAAAACATTCAGTACTTC; CDR3: CASSQLTGVAKNIQYF
size: many; J: TRBJ2-2; V: TRBV5-1; D: .; DNA: TGCGCCAGCAGCTACCCCCCAAGTCTCGAGCTGTTTTTT; CDR3: CASSYPPSLELFF
size: few; J: TRBJ1-4; V: TRBV20-1; D: .; DNA: TGCAGTGCTAGATCCCCGGACAGAAAGGAAAAACTGTTTTTT; CDR3: CSARSPDRKEKLFF
size: few; J: TRBJ1-2; V: TRBV27; D: .; DNA: TGTGCCAGCAGTTTAAGGGGCAGAGAGGGCTACACCTTC; CDR3: CASSLRGREGYTF
size: many; J: TRBJ2-1; V: TRBV4-2; D: TRBD2; DNA: TGTGCCAGCAGCCTATCGCAGCGGGGGTACAATGAGCAGTTCTTC; CDR3: CASSLSQRGYNEQFF
size: .; J: TRBJ2-1; V: TRBV28; D: .; DNA: TGTGCCAGCAGTTTAGCAGTCCAGGGAACTTACAATGAGCAGTTCTTC; CDR3: CASSLAVQGTYNEQFF
size: once; J: TRBJ2-1; V: TRBV6-4; D: .; DNA: TGTGCCAGGCCGCGTCGGGGGTGCTACAATGAGCAGTTCTTC; CDR3: CARPRRGCYNEQFF
size: many; J: TRBJ1-6; V: TRBV7-9; D: .; DNA: TGTGCCAGCAGTCTGGGGATGAATTCACCCCTCCACTTT; CDR3: CASSLGMNSPLHF
size: many; J: TRBJ1-1; V: TRBV4-1; D: TRBD1; DNA: TGCGCCAGCAGCCAAAAACAGGGGGCGGAAAGCCCTGAAGCTTTCTTT; CDR3: CASSQKQGAESPEAFF
size: few; J: TRBJ2-7; V: TRBV6-5; D: .; DNA: TGTGCCAGCAGAACCGGGACTTCTAAATCCTACGAGCAGTACTTC; CDR3: CASRTGTSKSYEQYF
size: .; J: TRBJ1-5; V: TRBV3-1; D: TRBD1; DNA: TGTGCCAGCAGCCTACAGGGGGCGGATCAGCCCCAGCATTTT; CDR3: CASSLQGADQPQHF
size: many; J: TRBJ2-2; V: TRBV4-3; D: .; DNA: TGCGCCAGCAGCCAAGAAGTGAACGGGGCCCGGGAGCTGTTTTTT; CDR3: CASSQEVNGARELFF
size: many; J: TRBJ2-2; V: TRBV28; D: .; DNA: TGTGCCAGCAGTTTGATCGGGGGCTTCCTTAACACCGGGGAGCTGTTTTTT; CDR3: CASSLIGGFLNTGELFF